This entry concerns a single T cell receptor (beta chain). The method was immunoSEQ multiplex PCR; TCRdb's version includes in-frame clones alone and lacks a portion of them. In the table there are a few hundred thousand clones, about 90% of which are singletons. The CDR3 has 15 residues. With 0 bases removed from V and 2 bases from J, the gap between germline ends came to 8 bases. CDR1 and CDR2 from the germline V gene are MNHNS and SASEGT. This entry belongs to a study of cytomegalovirus exposure and HLA in healthy donors. Sequencing was performed on PBMCs. This TCR came from a woman in her late teens or twenties in good health and CMV-seronegative. This chain connects TRBV6-1 to TRBJ1-5; tentative D call: TRBD1 (5 bases). The chain's CDR3 is CASSEAGGGNQPQHF. CDR3 sequence (DNA): TGTGCCAGCAGTGAAGCGGGGGGGGGCAATCAGCCCCAGCATTTT.